Sequencing of this T cell receptor (beta chain) was carried out in a study of T cell responses to AZD1222 COVID-19 vaccine. Whole-study findings and limits: Spike as a whole was targeted by vaccine-associated CD4 TCRs, dominant at 160-218 and 743-854. White British people made up most donors, females outnumbered males, and clonal diversity was possibly underestimated. Recipients of two AZD1222 doses showed rising Spike-specific TCR breadth and depth.

With respect to this clone: The antigen is unknown.

Sequenced by immunoSEQ multiplex PCR; TCRdb stores in-frame clones only, minus some. The repertoire includes around 66,000 clones, more than 75% of them detected once, and approximately 4.8% sits in the top ten. The sequence was collected from an adult who received the MenACWY meningococcal vaccine as a control. The sequencing here drew on peripheral blood, taken 28 days after the second dose of the MenACWY control vaccine.

The CDR3 DNA reads TGTGCCACCCAGATAGGGCTGATATACACTGAAGCTTTCTTT. It codes for CATQIGLIYTEAFF. The genes are TRBV7-9 and TRBJ1-1; D remains unclear. V was cut by 10 bases and J by 3 bases, with 18 bases left in between. Germline V gene data show CDR1 as SEHNR and CDR2 as FQNEAQ (reference sequence). CDR3 length: 14 amino acids.